This T cell receptor (beta chain) comes out of a study of shared clonotypes between healthy human individuals. Study information: Used for every donor were three CD4 naive, three CD4 memory, two CD8 naive and one CD8 memory plate. Study-wide findings and caveats: Estimated richness was generally greater in naive than memory subsets.

Germline V lookup: CDR1 SGHNT, CDR2 YYREEE (reference sequence). Trimming removed 2 bases at V and 5 bases at J, with 12 bases between. The CDR3 contains 14 residues. Profiled with immunoSEQ multiplex PCR; TCRdb holds only in-frame clones, not every one. There are over 1.5 million clones in the sample; 95% to 99% occur only once, and roughly 0.45% lies in the top ten. HIV-negative, healthy adults without recent acute infections or vaccinations were the donors. Turning to this clone: No antigen is known for it.

The chain recombines TRBV5-4 with TRBJ2-3; D gene uncertain. This clonotype was obtained from a man in his thirties or forties in good health. The sample taken for sequencing was naive CD4+ T cells sorted from blood. The subset: CD45RA+ positively selected. CDR3: CASSLARSVDTQYF. The CDR3 region has the DNA TGTGCCAGCAGCTTAGCGAGAAGCGTAGATACGCAGTATTTT.